This T cell receptor (beta chain) was observed in a study of shared clonotypes between healthy human individuals. Study in general: Donors, aged 18 to 49, were a couple of women and a few men.

Comment on this clone: The target antigen is unknown. Other DNA sequences in the sample encode the same CDR3.

The investigators split CD4+ cells into a CD45RA+ naive subset and a CD45RA-negative memory subset. The CDR3 spans 11 residues. V dropped 2 bases and J dropped 4 bases, with 5 bases sitting between them. The V gene's germline CDR1 is DFQATT and CDR2 SNEGSKA (reference sequence). Here immunoSEQ multiplex PCR was the method, and the copy in TCRdb shows in-frame clones only, minus some. This sample has 2.3 million or so clones, with 80% to 95% found just once. Findings and caveats of the study: It was observed that roughly 5% of naive CD4 clonotypes were shared across several donors. Clonotype sharing among donors likely depends on sequencing depth.

The chain carries TRBV20-1 and TRBJ2-5; tentative D call: TRBD2 (5 bases). Input material: naive CD4+ T cells from PBMCs. As to subset: CD45RA+ positively selected. The TCR was taken from a young man in good health. Some clones in this sample may be carry-over from other donors' samples. CDR3 in amino acids: CSARRGETQYF. DNA for the CDR3: TGCAGTGCTAGACGGGGAGAGACCCAGTACTTC.